This T cell receptor (beta chain) was sequenced during a study of radiotherapy plus CTLA-4 blockade in lung cancer. Turning to the study itself: Around a sixth of patients responded objectively, and roughly 31% achieved disease control. Study observations and caveats: An expansion of tumor-derived TCR clones occurred in blood after radiotherapy plus ipilimumab. The best predictor of response was reported to be early blood T cell clone dynamics, with interferon-beta.

Profiled with immunoSEQ multiplex PCR; TCRdb holds only in-frame clones, not every one. The sample consists of around 50,000 clones, about 88% of them appearing once. Treatment of patients with chemo-refractory metastatic non-small-cell lung cancer consisted of focal radiation plus CTLA-4 blockade with ipilimumab. The CDR3 runs 16 residues. Trimming removed 2 bases at V and 2 bases at J, with 13 bases between. The germline V gene has CDR1 KGHSH and CDR2 LQKENI. As for this clone: As yet, its antigen is unknown.

The J gene is TRBJ1-3, the V gene TRBV18; possibly TRBD1 for D (5 bases). The sequencing used peripheral blood, collected from a patient treated with radiotherapy plus ipilimumab. This receptor was identified in a human donor with non-small cell lung cancer that progressed on radiotherapy plus ipilimumab. Some clones in this sample may be carry-over from other donors' samples. The CDR3 DNA reads as TGTGCCAGCTCACCAGGCAGGGTCGGCACTGGAAACACCATATATTTT. This translates into CASSPGRVGTGNTIYF.